This passage covers 32 T cell receptor beta chains from one sample sequenced in a study of beta chain features in type 1 diabetes. Since all of the isolated RNA was reverse transcribed, expressed TCRB transcripts were what got sequenced. Data came from immunoSEQ multiplex PCR; TCRdb stores just in-frame clones and leaves some out. This table has 200,000 to 300,000 clones, roughly 15% appearing once. Source material: naive CD4+ T cells from blood. The receptors originated from a woman aged 40 to 50 in good health.

The V call is TRBV5-1, the J call TRBJ2-7; 7 bases map to TRBD2. This CDR3 spans 15 amino acids. V was clipped by 0 bases and J by 0 bases; unmatched bases: 3. Germline V gene lookup returns CDR1 SGHRS and CDR2 YFSETQ. The CDR3 spells CASSLVGGGSYEQYF. DNA of the CDR3: TGCGCCAGCAGCTTGGTGGGCGGGGGCTCCTACGAGCAGTACTTC.

The rearrangement joins TRBV7-7 to TRBJ2-5, with 7 nucleotides matching TRBD2. The CDR3 extends over 15 amino acids. Germline loops: CDR1 SSHAT, CDR2 FNYEAQ (reference sequence). V trimming: 4 bases; J trimming: 0 bases; junction bases outside the gene matches: 5. CDR3 residues: CASSSSGLDQETQYF. The CDR3 DNA reads as TGTGCCAGCAGCTCTAGCGGTCTCGACCAAGAGACCCAGTACTTC.

V is TRBV19 and J is TRBJ2-1; 7 bases align to TRBD2. V trimming: 5 bases; J trimming: 7 bases; junction bases outside the gene matches: 8. The germline V gene has CDR1 LNHDA and CDR2 SQIVND (reference sequence). This CDR3 spans 14 amino acids. CDR3 nucleotides: TGTGCCAGTAGTTCGGGCCCGGGGGGAAATGAGCAGTTCTTC. Amino acid sequence: CASSSGPGGNEQFF.

This sequence joins TRBV6-1 and TRBJ2-7; 8 nucleotides line up with TRBD2. Germline CDR1 reads MNHNS; CDR2 reads SASEGT. V trimming: 7 bases; J trimming: 1 base; junction bases outside the gene matches: 3. The CDR3 loop spans 13 amino acids. CDR3 sequence (DNA): TGTGCCAGCACAGCGGGGGCGTCCTACGAGCAGTACTTC. Its protein product is CASTAGASYEQYF.

J is TRBJ2-3 and V is TRBV7-2; D is undetermined. Trimming took 5 bases from V and 10 from J, leaving 4 bases between them. Looked up from germline, CDR1 is SGHTA and CDR2 is FQGNSA. This CDR3 comprises 9 residues. This CDR3 reads CASSLAQYF. The CDR3 nucleotides read TGTGCCAGCAGCCTTGCGCAGTATTTT.

The rearrangement uses TRBV5-8 and TRBJ2-5; 7 nucleotides line up with TRBD1. Germline trimming cut 0 bases from V and 5 bases from J; bases unmatched to any gene: 7. The CDR3 is 15 amino acids. Germline V gene sequence: CDR1 SGHTS, CDR2 YDEGEE. Written as DNA, the CDR3 is TGTGCCAGCAGCTTGGGGACAGGAGACCCTGAGACCCAGTACTTC. It codes for CASSLGTGDPETQYF. Variable domain in full (rest from reference TRBV5-8 and TRBJ2-5): EAGVTQSPTHLIKTRGQQATLRCSPISGHTSVYWYQQALGLGLQFLLWYDEGEERNRGNFPPRFSGRQFPNYSSELNVNALELEDSALYLCASSLGTGDPETQYFGPGTRLLVL.

In this sample, this clone turned up a few times. This chain connects TRBV18 to TRBJ2-5; tentative D call: TRBD1 (6 bases). The germline CDR1 and CDR2 sequences are KGHSH and LQKENI. Trimming pared 4 bases from V and 2 bases from J, leaving 14 bases between. The CDR3 totals 15 residues. The CDR3 sequence: CASSHDPGQQETQYF. DNA of the CDR3: TGTGCCAGCTCACACGACCCTGGACAGCAAGAGACCCAGTACTTC.

This clone was seen only a few times. The chain recombines TRBV6-1 with TRBJ1-5, with no clear D. V lost 4 bases and J lost 7, with 14 bases in between. CDR3 length equals 14 residues. From germline, CDR1 is MNHNS and CDR2 SASEGT. CDR3 DNA: TGTGCCAGCAGTGGGGGAGAGGGAGAGCAGCCCCAGCATTTT. Amino acids: CASSGGEGEQPQHF.

This chain links TRBV2 with TRBJ2-5, with TRBD2 matching over 8 bases. CDR1 SNHLY and CDR2 FYNNEI come from the germline V gene. V lost 7 bases, J lost 0 bases, and 10 bases stayed unmatched. This CDR3 comprises 16 residues. This CDR3 reads CASKVLAGGYQETQYF. The CDR3 DNA is TGTGCCAGCAAGGTCCTTGCGGGGGGTTACCAAGAGACCCAGTACTTC.

Only a few counts were recorded for this clone. The rearrangement links TRBV5-4 to TRBJ2-1; tentatively, D is TRBD1 (5 bases). Germline V gives CDR1 SGHNT, CDR2 YYREEE (reference sequence). The ends were cut back, 0 bases at V and 0 bases at J, with 10 bases in the middle. The CDR3 spans 16 residues. CDR3 amino acids: CASSLGRAISYNEQFF. CDR3 bases: TGTGCCAGCAGCTTGGGCAGGGCGATCTCCTACAATGAGCAGTTCTTC.

The V and J genes are TRBV11-2 and TRBJ1-6; D is uncertain. Per germline, CDR1 SGHAT and CDR2 FQNNGV. The CDR3 runs to 15 residues. The ends were cut back, 4 bases at V and 8 bases at J, with 15 bases in the middle. The chain's CDR3 is CASSSIAGSYSPLHF. The DNA of the CDR3 is TGTGCCAGCAGCTCAATCGCGGGCAGCTATTCACCCCTCCACTTT.

This clone has more than one count but fewer than ten. The genes are TRBV6-5 and TRBJ2-7; weak D call: TRBD1 (5 bases). CDR3 length: 15 residues. The ends were cut back, 0 bases at V and 6 bases at J, with 15 bases in the middle. Per the germline V gene, CDR1 is MNHEY and CDR2 is SVGAGI. The CDR3 coding sequence is TGTGCCAGCAGTTACTCGCTCCTTAATCAGGGCGAGCAGTACTTC. Translation gives CASSYSLLNQGEQYF.

The rearrangement joins TRBV6-6 to TRBJ2-7; 8 bases match TRBD2. This CDR3 is 16 amino acids long. The V gene end was trimmed by 4 bases and the J gene end by 0 bases; junction bases not matched to a gene: 8. Per germline, CDR1 MNHNY and CDR2 SVGAGI (reference sequence). The CDR3 coding sequence is TGTGCCAGCAGTTTCCGGGGGGGAGCCCACTCCTACGAGCAGTACTTC. This gives the protein CASSFRGGAHSYEQYF.

This clone was found many times. V and J are TRBV29-1 and TRBJ2-5; D possibly corresponds to TRBD2 (6 bases). Germline V lookup: CDR1 SQVTM, CDR2 ANQGSEA. The ends were cut back, 3 bases at V and 5 bases at J, with 13 bases in the middle. This CDR3 region has 13 residues. CDR3: CSVDGSGLETQYF. For the CDR3, the DNA is TGCAGCGTTGATGGCAGCGGGCTTGAGACCCAGTACTTC. Drawing the rest from reference TRBV29-1 and TRBJ2-5, the complete variable domain is SAVISQKPSRDICQRGTSLTIQCQVDSQVTMMFWYRQQPGQSLTLIATANQGSEATYESGFVIDKFPISRPNLTFSTLTVSNMSPEDSSIYLCSVDGSGLETQYFGPGTRLLVL.

CDR3 DNA sequence: TGTGCCAGCAGCGTCCTTCCAGGAGATACGCAGTATTTT. This codes for CASSVLPGDTQYF. The chain is built from TRBV9 and TRBJ2-3; D not certain. Per germline, CDR1 SGDLS and CDR2 YYNGEE. V was pared by 2 bases and J by 5 bases, with 9 bases between. The CDR3 sequence is 13 residues long.

This clone has at least ten counts. V and J are TRBV9 and TRBJ2-1; D unclear. Germline CDR1 SGDLS, CDR2 YYNGEE. The CDR3 length is 13 residues. Deletions cut 0 bases from V and 3 bases from J, with 4 bases between. In nucleotides, the CDR3 is TGTGCCAGCAGCGTAGCAGTCTACAATGAGCAGTTCTTC. This codes for CASSVAVYNEQFF.

Worth noting for this clone: At one boundary the junction diverges from the germline segment, which might be a read error. The genes are TRBV4-1 and TRBJ1-1; D ambiguous. CDR1 is MGHRA, CDR2 YSYEKL, per germline. The CDR3 runs 14 residues. CDR3: CASSHAGTSTEAFF. The CDR3 nucleotides read TGTGCCAGCAGCCACGCGGGAACCTCCACTGAAGCTTTCTTT.

The chain couples TRBV5-4 to TRBJ2-7, with 8 nucleotides matching TRBD2. The CDR3 runs 15 residues. V lost 0 bases, J lost 3 bases, and 5 bases stayed unmatched. In germline, CDR1 is SGHNT, CDR2 YYREEE (reference sequence). The chain's CDR3 is CASSLDAGGFYEQYF. The CDR3 region has the DNA TGTGCCAGCAGCTTGGATGCGGGGGGATTCTACGAGCAGTACTTC. Variable domain in full (rest from reference TRBV5-4 and TRBJ2-7): ETGVTQSPTHLIKTRGQQVTLRCSSQSGHNTVSWYQQALGQGPQFIFQYYREEENGRGNFPPRFSGLQFPNYSSELNVNALELDDSALYLCASSLDAGGFYEQYFGPGTRLTVT.

This clone was detected only a few times. The chain couples TRBV27 to TRBJ2-3, with 8 bases that match TRBD2. Germline V CDR1 and CDR2: MNHEY, SMNVEV (reference sequence). Trimming took 3 bases from V and 1 from J; bases not matched to a gene: 3. The CDR3 consists of 15 residues. CDR3 in DNA: TGTGCCAGCAGTTTCCCCGGGGGGGGCACAGATACGCAGTATTTT. Its protein product is CASSFPGGGTDTQYF.

This clone has a handful of counts. This chain links TRBV29-1 with TRBJ1-3, with 7 bases matching TRBD1. The CDR3 is 13 residues long. Germline values: CDR1 SQVTM, CDR2 ANQGSEA. Trimming took 3 bases from V and 4 from J; bases not matched to a gene: 3. The CDR3 DNA sequence: TGCAGCGTTGAGAGGGACAGAGGAAACACCATATATTTT. Its protein is CSVERDRGNTIYF.

This clone was recorded at least ten times. This rearrangement joins TRBV10-3 to TRBJ2-6, with 7 bases matching TRBD1. Trimming took 4 bases from V and 0 from J; bases not matched to a gene: 3. Germline CDR1 is ENHRY and CDR2 is SYGVKD. This CDR3 is built from 16 residues. CDR3 sequence reads: CAISVGTASGANVLTF. Written as DNA, the CDR3 is TGTGCCATCAGTGTTGGGACAGCCTCTGGGGCCAACGTCCTGACTTTC.

The chain links TRBV5-1 to TRBJ2-7; TRBD1 agrees at 9 bases. Losses at the gene ends were 4 bases for V and 5 bases for J; bases not matched to a gene: 7. Germline values: CDR1 SGHRS, CDR2 YFSETQ. The CDR3 runs to 14 residues. CDR3 bases: TGCGCCAGCAGCGCGGGACAGGGTAGGGACGAGCAGTACTTC. Translating it yields CASSAGQGRDEQYF.

This chain joins TRBV9 and TRBJ2-5; D is possibly TRBD2 (5 bases). V lost 3 bases and J 4 bases, leaving 10 bases between the germline ends. This CDR3 has 13 amino acids. Germline values: CDR1 SGDLS, CDR2 YYNGEE. As DNA, the CDR3 is TGTGCCAGCAGCGGGATTGAGGGAGAGACCCAGTACTTC. Translated: CASSGIEGETQYF.

There are a few counts of this clone. The chain couples TRBV18 to TRBJ2-7, with TRBD2 as a possible D gene (5 bases). Per the germline V gene, CDR1 is KGHSH and CDR2 is LQKENI. The V end lost 5 bases, the J end lost 5 bases, and 19 bases lay between the germline ends. This CDR3 comprises 15 residues. The CDR3 spells CASSSIVGVGDEQYF. CDR3 in DNA: TGTGCCAGCTCATCTATCGTCGGGGTAGGAGACGAGCAGTACTTC.

This chain connects TRBV25-1 to TRBJ1-2; 9 nucleotides agree with TRBD1. The CDR3 totals 14 residues. V shed 1 base, J shed 5 bases, and the junction held 2 bases outside the gene matches. Per the germline V gene, CDR1 is MGHDK and CDR2 is SYGVNS. The CDR3 nucleotides are TGTGCCAGCAGTGAATCCGGGACAGGGTATGGCTACACCTTC. It translates to CASSESGTGYGYTF.

This clone was seen only a few times. Written as DNA, the CDR3 is TGTGCCTGGAATTTACAGGGATACGAAAAACTGTTTTTT. Translation: CAWNLQGYEKLFF. V gene TRBV30 combines with J gene TRBJ1-4; weak D call: TRBD1 (6 bases). The germline V and J ends were trimmed by 4 bases and 8 bases, with 14 bases remaining between them. CDR3 length equals 13 residues. CDR1 GTSNPN and CDR2 SVGIG come from the germline V gene (reference sequence). Based on the CDR3 plus reference TRBV30 and TRBJ1-4, the full variable domain is SQTIHQWPATLVQPVGSPLSLECTVEGTSNPNLYWYRQAAGRGLQLLFYSVGIGQISSEVPQNLSASRPQDRQFILSSKKLLLSDSGFYLCAWNLQGYEKLFFGSGTQLSVL.

This clone was recorded a few times. The chain links TRBV19 to TRBJ1-3, with unresolved D. V lost 3 bases and J lost 2, with 14 bases in between. The CDR3 has 16 amino acids. Germline V lookup: CDR1 LNHDA, CDR2 SQIVND (reference sequence). The CDR3 loop reads CASSMQASSAGNTIYF. CDR3 coding DNA: TGTGCCAGTAGTATGCAGGCATCCTCGGCTGGAAACACCATATATTTT. The complete variable domain, with remaining parts taken from reference TRBV19 and TRBJ1-3, reads DGGITQSPKYLFRKEGQNVTLSCEQNLNHDAMYWYRQDPGQGLRLIYYSQIVNDFQKGDIAEGYSVSREKKESFPLTVTSAQKNPTAFYLCASSMQASSAGNTIYFGEGSWLTVV.

V and J are TRBV7-2 and TRBJ2-2; 8 bases are shared with TRBD2. From germline, CDR1 is SGHTA and CDR2 FQGNSA. Losses at the gene ends were 6 bases for V and 4 bases for J; bases not matched to a gene: 4. This CDR3 comprises 14 residues. The CDR3 bases are TGTGCCAGCAGGTCGGGGGGGGGCACCGGGGAGCTGTTTTTT. It specifies CASRSGGGTGELFF.

The V call is TRBV9, the J call TRBJ1-1, with D uncertain. CDR3 length: 16 residues. The germline V and J ends were trimmed by 0 bases and 2 bases, with 14 bases remaining between them. Germline lookup yields CDR1 SGDLS and CDR2 YYNGEE. DNA of the CDR3: TGTGCCAGCAGCGTAGCTGGCGGGGTAAGAAACACTGAAGCTTTCTTT. Residues: CASSVAGGVRNTEAFF. The whole variable domain, filled in from reference TRBV9 and TRBJ1-1, reads DSGVTQTPKHLITATGQRVTLRCSPRSGDLSVYWYQQSLDQGLQFLIQYYNGEERAKGNILERFSAQQFPDLHSELNLSSLELGDSALYFCASSVAGGVRNTEAFFGQGTRLTVV.

The rearrangement uses TRBV5-1 and TRBJ2-7; D unresolved. V was trimmed by 0 bases and J by 3 bases, leaving 10 bases between them. CDR3 length: 14 residues. Germline V lookup: CDR1 SGHRS, CDR2 YFSETQ. The CDR3 sequence: CASSLGLTYYEQYF. The CDR3 coding sequence is TGCGCCAGCAGCTTGGGACTTACCTACTACGAGCAGTACTTC.

The V gene is TRBV2, the J gene TRBJ1-5, with TRBD1 identical over 7 bases. Germline CDR1 reads SNHLY; CDR2 reads FYNNEI. The CDR3 is 15 residues long. J was trimmed by 2 bases and V by 5 bases; bases with no gene match: 6. DNA for the CDR3: TGTGCCAGCAGTTCCGACAGGGCTGGCAATCAGCCCCAGCATTTT. Encoded protein: CASSSDRAGNQPQHF. The full variable domain, its missing parts supplied by reference TRBV2 and TRBJ1-5, is EPEVTQTPSHQVTQMGQEVILRCVPISNHLYFYWYRQILGQKVEFLVSFYNNEISEKSEIFDDQFSVERPDGSNFTLKIRSTKLEDSAMYFCASSSDRAGNQPQHFGDGTRLSIL.

The genes are TRBV5-1 and TRBJ2-1; TRBD1 agrees at 8 bases. The CDR3 is made up of 18 amino acids. Germline values: CDR1 SGHRS, CDR2 YFSETQ. Trimming at V came to 0 bases and at J to 4 bases, leaving 12 bases not matched to a gene. The CDR3 reads CASSLASGGLSAYNEQFF. The CDR3, as DNA: TGCGCCAGCAGCTTGGCCTCAGGGGGCTTATCGGCGTACAATGAGCAGTTCTTC. The full variable domain, rest sourced from reference TRBV5-1 and TRBJ2-1, is KAGVTQTPRYLIKTRGQQVTLSCSPISGHRSVSWYQQTPGQGLQFLFEYFSETQRNKGNFPGRFSGRQFSNSRSEMNVSTLELGDSALYLCASSLASGGLSAYNEQFFGPGTRLTVL.